This T cell receptor beta chain was obtained from a study of PD-L1 blockade in urothelial cancer (dated by TCRdb to about 2017). For the study in its entirety: Every patient began therapy at some point between 2013 and 2015 and was given atezolizumab 1,200 mg intravenously every 3 weeks. About nine tenths of the roughly 30 patients were males with bladder-origin urothelial cancer, and about 65% of the roughly 30 reported a prior smoking history. Patients had an ECOG performance status of 0 or 1 and had received between 0 and 3 prior chemotherapy regimens. Blood samples were analyzed at 3 weeks after treatment start (second dose) and at 6 weeks after treatment start. Blood samples yielded a median of around 150,000 T cells and around 80,000 unique TCRs, with median clonality about 0.08. The study was an exploratory multi-omic analysis of somatic, immune and clinical correlates of response to PD-L1 blockade with atezolizumab in urothelial cancer. Pretreatment tumor samples, along with matched peripheral blood collected serially before and after atezolizumab treatment, underwent TCR sequencing. Durable clinical benefit was defined as progression-free survival longer than 6 months, and TCR features were also tested against progression-free and overall survival. In the same patients, pretreatment tumors underwent whole exome sequencing and RNA sequencing in addition to TCR sequencing. Roughly ten patients achieved durable clinical benefit and some 21 did not. Under 30 patients had pretreatment blood TCR-seq, 24 had at least one posttreatment blood collection, and 24 had tumor TCR-seq. Results and caveats for the whole study, not just this receptor: Improved progression-free and overall survival was associated with having pretreatment peripheral blood TCR clonality below the median. Because the sample size was small (n ≈ 29) and many exploratory analyses were performed, the results are intended to be hypothesis-generating. Patients with durable benefit showed greater expansion of tumor-associated TCR clones in peripheral blood 3 weeks after starting treatment (n ≈ 22, p = 0.022).

With regard to this clone: Its antigen target is currently unknown. Base quality data are lacking; no much larger clone is found one base away.

The cohort included 29 patients with locally advanced or metastatic urothelial carcinoma who were treated at Memorial Sloan Kettering on a trial protocol. Peripheral blood mononuclear cells were collected from each patient pretreatment and during treatment, giving between 1 and 8 total time points per patient. The Qiagen DNeasy Blood extraction kit was used to purify genomic DNA from total PBMCs and tumor samples. PBMCs were collected pretreatment and during treatment and were isolated and stored as previously described. Synthetic TCR analog templates were spiked into each PCR so that absolute template abundance could be estimated from read counts. TCRbeta CDR3 regions were amplified from genomic DNA with bias-controlled V and J gene primers using the immunoSEQ assay. Rearranged TCRbeta segments were sequenced at approximately 20X coverage. Regarding the original processing steps: Clustering was used to correct sequencing errors, and CDR3s were annotated against IMGT to assign V, D and J genes. Only productive TCRbeta rearrangements were used in downstream analyses, excluding out-of-frame or stop-codon sequences. Clonality was computed as one minus Shannon entropy normalized by the log of the number of unique productive sequences. Clones differing between time points or between blood and tumor were identified using Fisher's exact test with Benjamini-Hochberg correction, with an adjusted p below 0.01 applied as the threshold. As stored in TCRdb, this immuneACCESS dataset retains in-frame rearrangements with V and J assigned. A fraction of the clones does not appear; measured against another copy, unresolved V genes explain less than half of the discrepancy, and the remainder lacks a known reason. D and trimming come from the DNA, and the V and J calls and clone size come from that table. The sample has about 32,000 clones on record, around 87% of them singletons. Of the sample, 3.7% is held by the ten largest clones.

The germline V gene encodes CDR1 SGHDT and CDR2 YYEEEE. The germline ends are 19 bases apart after V is trimmed by 6 bases and J by 6 bases. The CDR3 goes from the cysteine to the phenylalanine over 14 residues. CDR3 DNA only is kept here, 42 bases in frame from base 1. The rearranged chain carries TRBV5-6 and TRBJ2-7; a weak D assignment points to TRBD2 (5 bases agree). This TCR came from a man aged 50 to 59 with urothelial cancer. The sample consisted of PBMCs, taken around atezolizumab (anti-PD-L1) treatment. The DNA sequence is as follows: TGTGCCAGCACGTCAGCGGTGGGGTCCCTCGAGCAGTACTTC. It is translated as CASTSAVGSLEQYF.